This passage covers 2 T cell receptor beta chains from one sample sequenced in a study of cytomegalovirus exposure and HLA in healthy donors. Using immunoSEQ multiplex PCR, the repertoire was profiled, and TCRdb retains in-frame clones only, with some absent. The sample lists roughly 60,000 clones; roughly nine tenths were seen once. The sequenced sample consisted of PBMCs. These receptors were obtained from a woman aged 18-30 years in good health and CMV-seronegative.

The sample holds one count of this clone. The chain combines TRBV10-3 with TRBJ1-1; 7 bases map to TRBD1. J gave up 4 bases and V 10 bases, and 6 bases lay outside the gene matches. The CDR3 covers 12 residues. Germline V gene lookup returns CDR1 ENHRY and CDR2 SYGVKD. In nucleotides, the CDR3 is TGTGCCACCGTCCGGGACAGCACTGAAGCTTTCTTT. Translating it yields CATVRDSTEAFF.

The rearrangement links TRBV16 to TRBJ2-7; TRBD1 matches 7 bases. The CDR3 totals 15 residues. Germline V gene sequence: CDR1 KGHSY, CDR2 FQNENV. Losses at the gene ends were 2 bases for V and 0 bases for J; bases not matched to a gene: 4. Here the CDR3 reads CASSQGTASSYEQYF. CDR3 nucleotide sequence: TGTGCCAGCAGCCAAGGGACAGCTAGCTCCTACGAGCAGTACTTC.